This record looks at one T cell receptor beta chain sequence and its context. Its binding antigen is unknown. Base qualities are not recorded, but no much larger clone differs from it by a single base. The sample originates from a study of beta chain features in type 1 diabetes (dated by TCRdb to the late 2010s). A note on the overall study: Mean age, gender distribution, total cell number and subset yield were not different between patients and healthy donors. A total of 100 million to 110 million sorted cells were examined across all samples, and a strong correlation was observed between cell number per subset and RNA yield. In the study, recently diagnosed type 1 diabetes patients and matched healthy donors were compared on the TCRB repertoires of their sorted circulating CD4+ T cell subsets. Naive and central memory subsets were obtained from all 30 or so donors, but regulatory and stem cell-like memory subsets were isolated from only 8 patients and 8 healthy donors.

Each donor gave one peripheral blood draw, around 0.12 L on average, collected into heparinised tubes. Using a panel that included CD45RO, CCR7, CD25, CD127, CD95 and CD27, naive, central memory, regulatory and stem cell-like memory CD4+ T cells were sorted on a BD FACSAria II. All sorted populations exceeded 98% purity. Right away, PBMCs were isolated by Lymphoprep density gradient centrifugation and were stained directly, with no culture step. Samples were stained and sorted in pairs, with one healthy donor and one patient per experiment, so that batch effects were minimized. The High Capacity cDNA Reverse Transcription Kit was used to reverse transcribe all of the isolated RNA, meaning that expressed TCRB transcripts were what got sequenced. Deep immunoSEQ sequencing was applied to naive, central memory and regulatory T cell samples, giving an average of about 3.8 million total reads per sample. Sorted cells were lysed in RLT buffer, and RNA was extracted using DNase-treated RNeasy Micro or Mini kits according to cell number. Each cell subset was processed on its own to prevent cross-contamination, while patient and healthy donor samples were processed together. The immunoSEQ multiplex PCR was used to amplify TCRB sequences from cDNA, yielding 87-bp fragments that span the CDR3 region. The amplicons were sequenced using the Illumina HiSeq platform. The source study handled its data this way. PCR bias was corrected computationally using synthetic template baselines, and reads within Hamming distance 2 were collapsed, with unmergeable singletons discarded. Reads were aligned against IMGT to assign V, D and J genes, CDR3 length and insertions or deletions at six rearrangement sites. Clonotype counts were normalized to sorted cell number within each subset before computing true diversity and Gini coefficients with the tcR R package. Repertoire sharing was quantified using the overlap coefficient calculated on TCRB nucleotide sequences. TCRdb took over this immuneACCESS table, retaining in-frame rearrangements with V and J assigned. Such tables are incomplete; in checked studies, under half of the missing clones stem from an unresolved V gene, and the remainder is unexplained. V, J and clone size are those of that table, while D and trimming were read from the DNA. In all, the sample holds under 50,000 clones, and about 51% of those were seen once. The biggest ten clones account for more than 2% of the sample.

Overall study results and their limits: Only small numbers of individuals were included in the HLA sub-analyses, which left unresolved whether HLA type had any influence on TCRB rearrangement. Sequencing cDNA rather than genomic DNA could over-represent highly expressing activated cells, although activation and CD3 levels did not differ between groups. In all four CD4+ subsets, TCRB CDR3 length was moderately but significantly shorter in type 1 diabetes patients. Shorter templates might have been favored by PCR, but patient and control samples were amplified and corrected together, so both groups would have been affected equally by any skew. Patients with type 1 diabetes made fewer insertions and deleted more nucleotides at VDJ recombination sites, implying thymic rearrangement abnormalities. The naive, central memory and regulatory TCRB repertoires appeared to resemble one another more closely among patients than among healthy donors.

Sequences SGHNT (CDR1) and YYREEE (CDR2) are obtained from the germline V gene (reference sequence). Unmatched junction bases come to 11, with V trimmed by 5 bases and J by 6 bases. From cysteine to phenylalanine, the CDR3 is 16 amino acids long. Only the CDR3 DNA is retained, 48 bases long and in frame from the first base. Sequenced: Tregs from blood. This sample's cell subset or site label indicates: regulatory CD4+ T cells. The chain joins TRBV5-4 to TRBJ2-1; 10 bases in between match TRBD2. The receptor comes from a woman under 30 in good health. The DNA sequence is given as TGTGCCAGCAGTTCGGGACTAGCGACCAAGGGCAATGAGCAGTTCTTC. Translated, it gives CASSSGLATKGNEQFF.